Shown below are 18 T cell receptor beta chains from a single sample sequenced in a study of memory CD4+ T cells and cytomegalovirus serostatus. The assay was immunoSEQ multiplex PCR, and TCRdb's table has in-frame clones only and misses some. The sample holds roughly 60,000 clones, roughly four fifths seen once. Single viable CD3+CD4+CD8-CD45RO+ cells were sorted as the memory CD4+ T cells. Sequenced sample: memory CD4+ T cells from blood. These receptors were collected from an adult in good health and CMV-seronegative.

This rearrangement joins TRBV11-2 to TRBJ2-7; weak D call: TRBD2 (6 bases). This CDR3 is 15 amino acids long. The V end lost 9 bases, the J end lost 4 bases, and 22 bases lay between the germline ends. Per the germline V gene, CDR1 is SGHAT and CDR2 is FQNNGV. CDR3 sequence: CASTLSGGSWYEQYF. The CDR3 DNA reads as TGTGCCAGTACCCTTAGCGGAGGGAGTTGGTACGAGCAGTACTTC.

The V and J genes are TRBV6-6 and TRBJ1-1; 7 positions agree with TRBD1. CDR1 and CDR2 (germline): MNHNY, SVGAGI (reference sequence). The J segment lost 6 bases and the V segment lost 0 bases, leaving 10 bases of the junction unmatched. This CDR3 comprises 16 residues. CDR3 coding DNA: TGTGCCAGCAGTTACTCGAATCCAGGGGGTGGCTCTGAAGCTTTCTTT. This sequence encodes CASSYSNPGGGSEAFF.

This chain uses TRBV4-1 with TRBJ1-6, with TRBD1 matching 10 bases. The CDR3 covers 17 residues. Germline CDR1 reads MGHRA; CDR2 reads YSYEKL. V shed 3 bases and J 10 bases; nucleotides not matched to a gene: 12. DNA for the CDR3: TGCGCCAGCAGCCAGCCCGACAGGGGGCATTCGGGGTCACCCCTCCACTTT. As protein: CASSQPDRGHSGSPLHF.

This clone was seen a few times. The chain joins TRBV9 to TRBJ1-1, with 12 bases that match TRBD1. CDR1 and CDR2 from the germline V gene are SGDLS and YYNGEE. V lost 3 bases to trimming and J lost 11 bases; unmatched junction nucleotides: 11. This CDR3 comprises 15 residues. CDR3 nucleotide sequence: TGTGCCAGCAGCGCCGGGACAGGGGGCCGTAGGGAGGCTTTCTTT. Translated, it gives CASSAGTGGRREAFF.

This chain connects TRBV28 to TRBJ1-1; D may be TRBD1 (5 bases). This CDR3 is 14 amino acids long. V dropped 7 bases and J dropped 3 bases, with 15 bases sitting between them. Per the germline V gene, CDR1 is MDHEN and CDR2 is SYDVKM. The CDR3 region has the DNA TGTGCCAGCACCCCCGGGGGATTGGACACTGAAGCTTTCTTT. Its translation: CASTPGGLDTEAFF.

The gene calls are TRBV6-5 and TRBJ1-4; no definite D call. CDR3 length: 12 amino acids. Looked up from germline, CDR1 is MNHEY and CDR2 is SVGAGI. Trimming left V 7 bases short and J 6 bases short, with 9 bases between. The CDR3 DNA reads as TGTGCCAGCAACGGCGGATATGAAAAACTGTTTTTT. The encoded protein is CASNGGYEKLFF.

CDR3 sequence: CASSVSRRSGNTIYF. CDR3 DNA sequence: TGTGCCAGCAGCGTCTCCAGGCGCTCTGGAAACACCATATATTTT. The V gene is TRBV7-6, the J gene TRBJ1-3; D not certain. The CDR3 runs 15 residues. The germline V gene has CDR1 SGHVS and CDR2 FNYEAQ. V lost 5 bases and J lost 0, with 11 bases in between.

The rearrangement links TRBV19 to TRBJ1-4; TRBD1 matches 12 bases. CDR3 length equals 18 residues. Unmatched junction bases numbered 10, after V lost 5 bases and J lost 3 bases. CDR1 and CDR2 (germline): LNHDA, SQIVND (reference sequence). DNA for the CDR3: TGTGCCAGTAGTCCCCGCCCGGGACAGGGGGCTGCTAATGAAAAACTGTTTTTT. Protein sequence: CASSPRPGQGAANEKLFF.

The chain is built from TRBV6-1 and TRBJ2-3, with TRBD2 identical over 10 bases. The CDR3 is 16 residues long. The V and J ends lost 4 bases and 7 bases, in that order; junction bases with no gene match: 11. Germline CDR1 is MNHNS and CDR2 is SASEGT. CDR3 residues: CASSAYLAGAPNTQYF. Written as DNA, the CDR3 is TGTGCCAGCAGTGCCTACCTAGCGGGAGCCCCTAATACGCAGTATTTT.

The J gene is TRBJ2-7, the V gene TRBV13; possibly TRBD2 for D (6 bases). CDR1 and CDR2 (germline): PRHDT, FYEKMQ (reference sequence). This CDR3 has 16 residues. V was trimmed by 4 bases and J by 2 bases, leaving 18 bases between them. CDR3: CASSSLLAGGAYEQYF. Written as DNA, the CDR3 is TGTGCCAGCAGCTCGTTACTAGCAGGAGGGGCCTACGAGCAGTACTTC.

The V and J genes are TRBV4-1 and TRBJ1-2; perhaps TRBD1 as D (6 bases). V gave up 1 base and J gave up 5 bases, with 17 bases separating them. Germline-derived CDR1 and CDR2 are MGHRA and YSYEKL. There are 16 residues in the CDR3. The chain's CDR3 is CASSQGSTGHLYGYTF. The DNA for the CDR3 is TGCGCCAGCAGCCAAGGCAGTACAGGGCATTTATATGGCTACACCTTC.

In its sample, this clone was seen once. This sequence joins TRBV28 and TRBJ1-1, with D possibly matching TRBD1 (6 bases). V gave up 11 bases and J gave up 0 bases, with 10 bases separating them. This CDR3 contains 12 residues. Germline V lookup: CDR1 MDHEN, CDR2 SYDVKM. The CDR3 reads CAWGGLNTEAFF. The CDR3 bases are TGTGCCTGGGGGGGGCTGAACACTGAAGCTTTCTTT.

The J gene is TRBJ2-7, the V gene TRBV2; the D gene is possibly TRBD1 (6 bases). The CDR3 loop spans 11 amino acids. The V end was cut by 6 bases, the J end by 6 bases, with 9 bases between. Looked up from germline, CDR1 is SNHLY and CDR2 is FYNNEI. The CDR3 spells CASRQGFEQYF. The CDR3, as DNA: TGTGCCAGCAGACAGGGTTTCGAGCAGTACTTC.

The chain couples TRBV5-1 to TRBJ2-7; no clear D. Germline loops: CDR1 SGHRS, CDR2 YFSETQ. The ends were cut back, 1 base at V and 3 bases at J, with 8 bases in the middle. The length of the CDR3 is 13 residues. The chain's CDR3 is CASSLFEDYEQYF. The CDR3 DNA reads TGCGCCAGCAGCTTGTTTGAGGACTACGAGCAGTACTTC.

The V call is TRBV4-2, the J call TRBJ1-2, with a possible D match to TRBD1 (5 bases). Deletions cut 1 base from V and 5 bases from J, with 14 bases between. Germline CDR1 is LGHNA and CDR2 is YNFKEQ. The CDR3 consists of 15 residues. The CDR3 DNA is TGTGCCAGCAGCCAAGGCCACCAGGCAGGGTATGGCTACACCTTC. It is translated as CASSQGHQAGYGYTF.

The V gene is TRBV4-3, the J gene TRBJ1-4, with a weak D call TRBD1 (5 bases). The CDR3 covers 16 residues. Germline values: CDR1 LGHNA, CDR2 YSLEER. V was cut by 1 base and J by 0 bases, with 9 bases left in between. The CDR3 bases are TGCGCCAGCAGCCAAGCTAGGGGACCAACTAATGAAAAACTGTTTTTT. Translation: CASSQARGPTNEKLFF.

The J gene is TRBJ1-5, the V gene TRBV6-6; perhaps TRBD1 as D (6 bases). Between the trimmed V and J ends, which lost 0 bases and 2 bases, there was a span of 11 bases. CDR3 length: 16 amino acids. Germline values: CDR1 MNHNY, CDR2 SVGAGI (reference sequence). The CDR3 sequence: CASSYSGGAGNQPQHF. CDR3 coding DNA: TGTGCCAGCAGTTACTCAGGGGGGGCGGGCAATCAGCCCCAGCATTTT.

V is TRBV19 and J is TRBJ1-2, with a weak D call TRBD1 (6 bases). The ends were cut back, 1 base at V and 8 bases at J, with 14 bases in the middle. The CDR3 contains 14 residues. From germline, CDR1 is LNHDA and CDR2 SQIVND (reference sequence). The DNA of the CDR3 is TGTGCCAGTAGTATAGCCCTGAGGGGGTCCGGCTACACCTTC. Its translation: CASSIALRGSGYTF.